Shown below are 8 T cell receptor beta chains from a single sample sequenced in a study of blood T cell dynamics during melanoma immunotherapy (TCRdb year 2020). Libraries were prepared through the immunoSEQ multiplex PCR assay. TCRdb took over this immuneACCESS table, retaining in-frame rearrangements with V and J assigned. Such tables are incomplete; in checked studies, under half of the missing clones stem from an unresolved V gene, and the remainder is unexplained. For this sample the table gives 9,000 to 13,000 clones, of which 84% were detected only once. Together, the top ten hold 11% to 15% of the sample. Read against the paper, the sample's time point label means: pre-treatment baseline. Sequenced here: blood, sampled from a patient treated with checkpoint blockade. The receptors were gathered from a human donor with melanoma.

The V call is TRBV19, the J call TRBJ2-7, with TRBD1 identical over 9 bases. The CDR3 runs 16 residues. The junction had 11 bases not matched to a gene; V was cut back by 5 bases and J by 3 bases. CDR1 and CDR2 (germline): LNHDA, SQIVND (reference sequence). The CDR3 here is CASSSPGGGQGYEQYF. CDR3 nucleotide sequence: TGTGCCAGTAGTTCGCCTGGAGGGGGACAGGGCTACGAGCAGTACTTC.

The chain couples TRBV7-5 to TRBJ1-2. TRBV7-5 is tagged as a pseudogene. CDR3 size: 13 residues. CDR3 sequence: CASSLDLNYGYTF. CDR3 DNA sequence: TGTGCCAGCAGCTTAGATCTGAACTATGGCTACACCTTC.

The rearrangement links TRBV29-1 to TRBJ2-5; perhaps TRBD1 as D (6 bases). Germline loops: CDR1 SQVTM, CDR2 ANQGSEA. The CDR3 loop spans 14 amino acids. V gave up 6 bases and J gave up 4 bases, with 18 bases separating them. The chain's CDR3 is CSVHYTGFGETQYF. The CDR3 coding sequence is TGCAGCGTGCACTACACAGGGTTTGGAGAGACCCAGTACTTC.

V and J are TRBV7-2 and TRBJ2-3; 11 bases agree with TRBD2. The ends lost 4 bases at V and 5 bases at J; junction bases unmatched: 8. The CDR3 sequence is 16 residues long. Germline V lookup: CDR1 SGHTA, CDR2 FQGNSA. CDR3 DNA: TGTGCCAGCAGCTCGATTAGCGGGGGGGCCAGAGATACGCAGTATTTT. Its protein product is CASSSISGGARDTQYF. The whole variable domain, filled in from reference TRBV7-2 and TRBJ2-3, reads GAGVSQSPSNKVTEKGKDVELRCDPISGHTALYWYRQSLGQGLEFLIYFQGNSAPDKSGLPSDRFSAERTGGSVSTLTIQRTQQEDSAVYLCASSSISGGARDTQYFGPGTRLTVL.

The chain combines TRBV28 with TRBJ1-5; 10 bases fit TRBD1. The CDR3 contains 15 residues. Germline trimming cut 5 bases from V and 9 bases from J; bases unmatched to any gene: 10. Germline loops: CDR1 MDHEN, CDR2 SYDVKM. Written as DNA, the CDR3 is TGTGCCAGCAGTCTAACCCGACAGGGGGCTAGGCCCCAGCATTTT. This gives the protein CASSLTRQGARPQHF.

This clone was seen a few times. The CDR3 spells CASSPRDGTGYTF. The DNA of the CDR3 is TGTGCCAGCTCACCCCGGGACGGAACGGGCTACACCTTC. The chain carries TRBV18 and TRBJ1-2; possibly TRBD1 for D (5 bases). V was shortened by 3 bases and J by 8 bases, with 13 bases between the two germline ends. Germline CDR1 and CDR2: KGHSH and LQKENI. The CDR3 sequence is 13 residues long. The entire variable domain, with the rest obtained from reference TRBV18 and TRBJ1-2, is as follows: NAGVMQNPRHLVRRRGQEARLRCSPMKGHSHVYWYRQLPEEGLKFMVYLQKENIIDESGMPKERFSAEFPKEGPSILRIQQVVRGDSAAYFCASSPRDGTGYTFGSGTRLTVV.

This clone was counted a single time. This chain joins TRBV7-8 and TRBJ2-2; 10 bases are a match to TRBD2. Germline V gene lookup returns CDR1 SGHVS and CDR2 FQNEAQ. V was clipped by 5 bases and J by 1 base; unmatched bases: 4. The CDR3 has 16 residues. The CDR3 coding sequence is TGTGCCAGCAGCCCCCTAGCGGGGGAGAACACCGGGGAGCTGTTTTTT. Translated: CASSPLAGENTGELFF.

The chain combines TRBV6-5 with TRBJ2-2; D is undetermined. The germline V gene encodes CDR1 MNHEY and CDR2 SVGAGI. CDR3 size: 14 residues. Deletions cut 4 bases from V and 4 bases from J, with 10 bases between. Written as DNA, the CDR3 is TGTGCCAGCAGTTCCGGTCCTGCCACCGGGGAGCTGTTTTTT. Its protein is CASSSGPATGELFF.